This T cell receptor beta chain was documented in a study of PD-L1 blockade in urothelial cancer (dated by TCRdb to about 2017). Regarding the research as a whole: Therapy was started in the mid-2010s for all patients, and atezolizumab 1,200 mg was administered intravenously every 3 weeks. About 90% of the roughly 29 patients were males with bladder-origin urothelial cancer, and about 65% of the 29 reported a prior smoking history. An ECOG performance status of 0 or 1 was recorded for the patients, and 0 to 3 prior chemotherapy regimens had been received by the patients. Blood samples were analyzed 3 weeks after the start of treatment (second dose) and 6 weeks after the start of treatment. A median of roughly 140,000 T cells and approximately 83,000 unique TCRs was obtained from blood samples, and a median clonality of roughly 0.082 was observed. The study, an exploratory multi-omic analysis, examined somatic, immune and clinical correlates of response to PD-L1 blockade with atezolizumab in urothelial cancer. Pretreatment tumor samples, along with matched peripheral blood serially collected before and after atezolizumab treatment, were subjected to TCR sequencing. Durable clinical benefit was defined as progression-free survival longer than 6 months, and TCR features were also tested against progression-free and overall survival. In the same patients, pretreatment tumors underwent whole exome sequencing and RNA sequencing in addition to TCR sequencing. Durable clinical benefit was achieved by nine patients and was not achieved by 20 patients. Some 30 patients had pretreatment blood TCR-seq, approximately 24 had at least one posttreatment blood collection, and approximately 24 had tumor TCR-seq. On the study overall, not on this receptor specifically: Small sample size (n ≈ 30) and many exploratory analyses mean the results are intended to be hypothesis-generating. Patients with durable benefit showed greater expansion of tumor-associated TCR clones in peripheral blood 3 weeks after starting treatment (n ≈ 23, p = 0.022). A pretreatment peripheral blood TCR clonality below the median was linked to improved progression-free and overall survival.

What the time point label conveys for this sample: pretreatment peripheral blood. The cohort comprised fewer than 35 patients with locally advanced or metastatic urothelial carcinoma treated at Memorial Sloan Kettering on a trial protocol. Peripheral blood mononuclear cells were collected pretreatment and during treatment, with between 1 and 8 total time points per patient. The Qiagen DNeasy Blood extraction kit was used to purify genomic DNA from total PBMCs and tumor samples. PBMCs were collected pretreatment and during treatment, and were isolated and stored as previously described. The germline V gene specifies KGHSH as CDR1 and LQKENI as CDR2. From the cysteine up to the phenylalanine, the CDR3 has a length of 14 residues. The sequence is cut down to CDR3 DNA, 42 bases in frame from base 1. Cut back by 2 bases and 3 bases, the V and J ends lie 10 bases apart. In its sample, this clone was seen once. No cognate antigen has been identified for it. The record has no base qualities; no much larger clone is one base away.

To estimate absolute template abundance from read counts, synthetic TCR analog templates were spiked into each PCR. The immunoSEQ assay used bias-controlled V and J gene primers to amplify TCRbeta CDR3 regions from genomic DNA. Sequencing of rearranged TCRbeta segments was done at approximately 20X coverage. On the authors' methods: Clustering was used to correct sequencing errors, and CDR3s were annotated against IMGT to assign V, D and J genes. Downstream analyses used only productive TCRbeta rearrangements, leaving out any out-of-frame or stop-codon sequences. Clonality was computed as one minus Shannon entropy normalized by the log of the number of unique productive sequences. Fisher's exact test with Benjamini-Hochberg correction, using a cutoff of adjusted p below 0.01, was how clones that differed between time points or between blood and tumor were identified. This is the immuneACCESS table as TCRdb keeps it, with only in-frame sequences that have V and J called. A part of the clones is gone; compared with another copy, unresolved V genes explain less than half, and the rest is unexplained. D and trimming were read from the DNA, whereas the V and J calls and clone size are those reported in that table. For this sample there are around 38,000 clones; over 75% appear just once. The ten largest clonotypes hold 15% to 17% of the sample.

The sequenced sample was PBMCs, obtained around atezolizumab (anti-PD-L1) treatment. This sequence was found in a man aged 55-75 years with urothelial cancer. This sequence uses TRBV18 and TRBJ2-5; the D gene is perhaps TRBD1, on 5 matching bases. The DNA reads as follows: TGTGCCAGCTCACCAACAGGCCAAAAAGAGACCCAGTACTTC. The translation is CASSPTGQKETQYF.